The 25 T cell receptor beta chains listed next were all sequenced from one sample in a study of shared clonotypes between healthy human individuals. Method: immunoSEQ multiplex PCR; TCRdb's copy keeps in-frame clones and lacks some. The profile shows almost 750,000 clones, over 60% of them singletons. The sequenced sample was memory CD4+ T cells sorted from blood. The subset here: CD45RA-negative fraction. Receptors originate from a young woman in good health.

V usage is TRBV4-2 and J usage is TRBJ2-5; D remains ambiguous. The CDR3 runs to 14 residues. From germline, CDR1 is LGHNA and CDR2 YNFKEQ. The V end was cut by 1 base, the J end by 0 bases, with 6 bases between. In DNA form, the CDR3 reads TGTGCCAGCAGCCAAGTCACGGACCAAGAGACCCAGTACTTC. It encodes CASSQVTDQETQYF.

This clone appeared a few times. The gene calls are TRBV4-1 and TRBJ2-7; 8 positions agree with TRBD1. After removal of 3 bases from V and 7 bases from J, the junction contained 17 bases not matched to a gene. The germline V gene encodes CDR1 MGHRA and CDR2 YSYEKL. The CDR3 is made up of 17 amino acids. The CDR3: CASSQRGQEGTRREQYF. CDR3 nucleotide sequence: TGCGCCAGCAGCCAGCGGGGACAGGAAGGGACCCGTCGGGAGCAGTACTTC.

This chain joins TRBV6-5 and TRBJ2-3, with no clear D. Trimming took 0 bases from V and 5 from J, leaving 12 bases between them. Germline-derived CDR1 and CDR2 are MNHEY and SVGAGI. The CDR3 is 15 amino acids. The CDR3 DNA reads as TGTGCCAGCAGTTACTCTCGCGGATTTCGAGATACGCAGTATTTT. The encoded protein is CASSYSRGFRDTQYF.

V and J are TRBV29-1 and TRBJ2-5; D possibly corresponds to TRBD2 (5 bases). The germline V gene encodes CDR1 SQVTM and CDR2 ANQGSEA. Trimming removed 1 base from V and 4 bases from J, with 10 bases in between. The CDR3 has 13 residues. The CDR3 DNA follows: TGCAGCGTTGAAGCAGGTAGCGTAGAGACCCAGTACTTC. It yields the protein CSVEAGSVETQYF.

The V gene is TRBV10-3, the J gene TRBJ2-7; tentatively, D is TRBD1 (5 bases). The ends were cut back, 9 bases at V and 4 bases at J, with 13 bases in the middle. The germline CDR1 and CDR2 sequences are ENHRY and SYGVKD. This CDR3 is 12 amino acids long. DNA for the CDR3: TGTGCCATACAGCAGCAGGGTTACGAGCAGTACTTC. Amino acid sequence: CAIQQQGYEQYF.

The chain recombines TRBV7-2 with TRBJ2-5; TRBD1 agrees at 9 bases. With V trimmed by 3 bases and J by 5 bases, 13 bases remained unmatched. CDR3 size: 17 residues. Germline CDR1 SGHTA, CDR2 FQGNSA. The CDR3 DNA reads as TGTGCCAGCAGCTTGGCGGGGGACAGGGCGGTTCGGGAGACCCAGTACTTC. As protein: CASSLAGDRAVRETQYF.

The J gene is TRBJ1-2, the V gene TRBV18; 7 positions agree with TRBD1. This CDR3 has 15 amino acids. Germline V lookup: CDR1 KGHSH, CDR2 LQKENI. J lost 0 bases, V lost 6 bases, and 7 bases had no gene match. CDR3 DNA sequence: TGTGCCAGCTCGTGGACAGGACCGACTAACTATGGCTACACCTTC. It encodes CASSWTGPTNYGYTF.

The chain links TRBV7-6 to TRBJ2-1; D might be TRBD1 (6 bases). The CDR3 is 16 residues long. Germline V gene data show CDR1 as SGHVS and CDR2 as FNYEAQ. V was trimmed by 5 bases and J by 6 bases, leaving 20 bases between them. CDR3 sequence (DNA): TGTGCCAGCAGCCCCTTATCAGGGGTGGATACCAATGAGCAGTTCTTC. It translates to CASSPLSGVDTNEQFF.

The V and J genes are TRBV5-4 and TRBJ2-5; 8 nucleotides line up with TRBD2. V lost 4 bases to trimming and J lost 0 bases; unmatched junction nucleotides: 5. CDR1 is SGHNT and CDR2 is YYREEE in the germline V gene (reference sequence). This CDR3 has 15 amino acids. CDR3 amino acids: CASSLAGGHQETQYF. The CDR3 DNA sequence: TGTGCCAGCAGCCTTGCGGGGGGACACCAAGAGACCCAGTACTTC.

The CDR3 region is CSARTGGITEAFF. The CDR3 nucleotides read TGCAGCGCCCGGACAGGCGGGATCACTGAAGCTTTCTTT. The chain employs TRBV29-1 and TRBJ1-1; 7 nucleotides line up with TRBD1. In germline, CDR1 is SQVTM, CDR2 ANQGSEA. This CDR3 is built from 13 residues. The V and J ends lost 7 bases and 4 bases, in that order; junction bases with no gene match: 9.

The V and J genes are TRBV7-9 and TRBJ1-2; no firm D call. The CDR3 has 11 residues. Germline values: CDR1 SEHNR, CDR2 FQNEAQ (reference sequence). CDR3 amino acids: CAIGQDYGYTF. The CDR3 region has the DNA TGTGCAATCGGGCAGGACTATGGCTACACCTTC.

This chain joins TRBV28 and TRBJ1-2; D perhaps matches TRBD1 (6 bases). There are 17 residues in the CDR3. The V and J ends lost 0 bases and 5 bases respectively, with 19 bases between them. Germline CDR1 reads MDHEN; CDR2 reads SYDVKM. The DNA for the CDR3 is TGTGCCAGCAGTTTATGGAACGCAAACGAGGGGGGGTATGGCTACACCTTC. Translation: CASSLWNANEGGYGYTF.

The chain uses TRBV25-1 and TRBJ2-1, with 9 bases fitting TRBD1. Germline V CDR1 and CDR2: MGHDK, SYGVNS. The junction had 5 bases not matched to a gene; V was cut back by 3 bases and J by 5 bases. There are 15 residues in the CDR3. Written as DNA, the CDR3 is TGTGCCAGCAGTGACCCGGGACAGGGTCACAATGAGCAGTTCTTC. Its translation is CASSDPGQGHNEQFF.

The chain is built from TRBV5-4 and TRBJ2-5; D is perhaps TRBD1 (6 bases). Germline V lookup: CDR1 SGHNT, CDR2 YYREEE (reference sequence). The CDR3 totals 16 residues. Trimming took off 4 bases at V and 7 bases at J, with 23 bases between the two ends. The CDR3 coding sequence is TGTGCCAGCAGCCTCCCAGGACAGCAGGAGTTAAGGACCCAGTACTTC. As protein: CASSLPGQQELRTQYF.

A remark on this clone: One end of the junction varies from germline; a read error may be responsible. The chain employs TRBV28 and TRBJ2-5, with 11 bases matching TRBD2. The germline CDR1 and CDR2 sequences are MDHEN and SYDVKM. The CDR3 totals 16 residues. CDR3 nucleotide sequence: TGTGCCAGTAGTTTTACTAGCGGGAGACCCTCGGAGACCCAGTACTTC. As protein: CASSFTSGRPSETQYF.

This rearrangement joins TRBV19 to TRBJ2-1, with D unresolved. V dropped 3 bases and J dropped 2 bases, with 5 bases sitting between them. CDR1 and CDR2 (germline): LNHDA, SQIVND (reference sequence). There are 13 residues in the CDR3. The chain's CDR3 is CASSILTYNEQFF. The DNA for the CDR3 is TGTGCCAGTAGTATTCTGACCTACAATGAGCAGTTCTTC. Full variable domain (missing parts from reference TRBV19 and TRBJ2-1): DGGITQSPKYLFRKEGQNVTLSCEQNLNHDAMYWYRQDPGQGLRLIYYSQIVNDFQKGDIAEGYSVSREKKESFPLTVTSAQKNPTAFYLCASSILTYNEQFFGPGTRLTVL.

The chain combines TRBV19 with TRBJ1-2, with 7 bases identical to TRBD1. This CDR3 comprises 16 residues. Per the germline V gene, CDR1 is LNHDA and CDR2 is SQIVND (reference sequence). Trimming at V came to 8 bases and at J to 1 base, leaving 13 bases not matched to a gene. As DNA, the CDR3 is TGTGCCAGTTCCCCCGAAACCGGGACAGTTAACTATGGCTACACCTTC. It is translated as CASSPETGTVNYGYTF.

The rearrangement links TRBV18 to TRBJ2-3; D assignment may be TRBD1 or TRBD2 (5 bases each). CDR1 is KGHSH, CDR2 LQKENI, per germline. The CDR3 spans 16 residues. Trimming left V 3 bases short and J 1 base short, with 14 bases between. Here the CDR3 DNA reads TGTGCCAGCTCACCTTTGGCCGGGACCGGCACAGATACGCAGTATTTT. Its protein product is CASSPLAGTGTDTQYF.

V is TRBV5-1 and J is TRBJ2-2, with TRBD1 matching 8 bases. The CDR3 loop spans 15 amino acids. V lost 4 bases to trimming and J lost 1 base; unmatched junction nucleotides: 3. CDR1 is SGHRS, CDR2 YFSETQ, per germline. CDR3 in amino acids: CASSTDRENTGELFF. DNA of the CDR3: TGCGCCAGCAGCACGGACAGGGAGAACACCGGGGAGCTGTTTTTT.

The J gene is TRBJ1-2, the V gene TRBV19; D possibly corresponds to TRBD1 (6 bases). Germline V gene sequence: CDR1 LNHDA, CDR2 SQIVND (reference sequence). This CDR3 has 14 residues. The V end lost 5 bases, the J end lost 2 bases, and 12 bases lay between the germline ends. In DNA, the CDR3 is TGTGCCAGTAGTGCGGACAGACTCAACTATGGCTACACCTTC. This translates into CASSADRLNYGYTF.

This clone has just one count. The V call is TRBV2, the J call TRBJ2-6; D possibly corresponds to TRBD2 (6 bases). V was clipped by 8 bases and J by 3 bases, with 14 bases between them. In germline, CDR1 is SNHLY, CDR2 FYNNEI. The CDR3 spans 15 residues. The CDR3 DNA reads TGTGCCAGCGGACTCGCCGGGGGTGGGGCCAACGTCCTGACTTTC. Its translation is CASGLAGGGANVLTF.

In its sample, this clone was seen a few times. This chain connects TRBV7-2 to TRBJ2-7, with D hard to call. The V and J ends lost 3 bases and 5 bases respectively, with 11 bases between them. This CDR3 region has 13 residues. Germline CDR1 is SGHTA and CDR2 is FQGNSA. CDR3 coding DNA: TGTGCCAGCAGCTTTTTTGTCGCGAACGAGCAGTACTTC. Translation gives CASSFFVANEQYF.

The chain links TRBV6-6 to TRBJ2-2; D ambiguous. This CDR3 comprises 12 residues. The germline gives CDR1 MNHNY, CDR2 SVGAGI (reference sequence). Trimming left V 5 bases short and J 4 bases short, with 5 bases between. The CDR3 bases are TGTGCCAGCAGTACTCCCACCGGGGAGCTGTTTTTT. It codes for CASSTPTGELFF.

V is TRBV19 and J is TRBJ2-3; D not resolved. CDR1 is LNHDA, CDR2 SQIVND, per germline (reference sequence). Trimming left V 5 bases short and J 5 bases short, with 11 bases between. The CDR3 is 13 residues long. The CDR3 loop is CASSWPEVDTQYF. In DNA form, the CDR3 reads TGTGCCAGTAGTTGGCCAGAAGTAGATACGCAGTATTTT.

Only one count was recorded for this clone. This same CDR3 is encoded by further DNA sequences in the sample. The chain employs TRBV27 and TRBJ1-1; tentatively, D is TRBD1 (5 bases). CDR3 length equals 13 residues. V lost 2 bases and J 2 bases, leaving 6 bases between the germline ends. Germline V gene sequence: CDR1 MNHEY, CDR2 SMNVEV (reference sequence). DNA for the CDR3: TGTGCCAGCAGTTTACAGGGTAACACTGAAGCTTTCTTT. This gives the protein CASSLQGNTEAFF.